This TCR beta chain was sequenced in a study of response to subunit inactivated influenza vaccine. Study-wide results and limits: Seasonal influenza vaccination, on each occasion, was suggested by the authors to recruit few new T cells.

This clonotype was counted between two and nine times. Its antigen is still unknown. TCRdb reprocessed the RT-PCR reads via MiXCR and lists one record per CDR3 protein. Of 450,000 to 600,000 distinct CDR3 sequences listed, 6% to 9% were seen once; the top ten hold 13%. Trimming cost V 2 bases and J 5 bases, with 16 bases left between them. Germline lookup yields CDR1 MGHRA and CDR2 YSYEKL. The CDR3 consists of 16 residues. The receptor was derived from a man between 50 and 69 years old who received an inactivated influenza vaccine. V is TRBV4-1 and J is TRBJ2-1; D not certain. Source: PBMCs from blood, taken less than 25 months after vaccination. CDR3 sequence reads: CASSQLSARPDNEQFF. In DNA, the CDR3 is TGCGCCAGCAGCCAACTATCCGCCCGTCCGGACAATGAGCAGTTCTTC.